Below are 4 T cell receptor beta chains sequenced from a single sample in a study of Ad26.COV2.S vaccination and SARS-CoV-2 variants. Sample treatment: around 19 received Ad26.COV2.S at low or high dose, single or two shots; five or six received placebo; per-sample allocation not given. After the first vaccine or placebo injection, samples were drawn on day 63. Sequenced by immunoSEQ multiplex PCR; TCRdb stores in-frame clones only, minus some. The repertoire holds roughly 380,000 clones, with around 89% as singletons. Sample: peripheral blood, taken in a trial of Ad26.COV2.S vaccine versus placebo. The origin of the receptors is a person aged 18 to 65 who received the Ad26.COV2.S COVID-19 vaccine or a placebo.

This rearrangement joins TRBV9 to TRBJ2-5; D may correspond to TRBD1 or TRBD2 (5 bases each). This CDR3 is built from 14 residues. Trimming removed 3 bases from V and 2 bases from J, with 11 bases in between. Germline V gene sequence: CDR1 SGDLS, CDR2 YYNGEE. CDR3 nucleotide sequence: TGTGCCAGCAGCGGAGGGACGTTACAAGAGACCCAGTACTTC. It specifies CASSGGTLQETQYF.

The CDR3 loop is CAWSHPGVARTGELFF. The DNA of the CDR3 is TGTGCCTGGAGTCATCCTGGCGTGGCCCGGACCGGGGAGCTGTTTTTT. This chain uses TRBV30 with TRBJ2-2, with D hard to call. Trimming removed 2 bases at V and 5 bases at J, with 18 bases between. The germline gives CDR1 GTSNPN, CDR2 SVGIG (reference sequence). The CDR3 has 16 amino acids.

The chain recombines TRBV5-1 with TRBJ1-5; D unclear. V gave up 5 bases and J gave up 5 bases, with 11 bases separating them. This CDR3 has 13 amino acids. CDR1 is SGHRS and CDR2 is YFSETQ in the germline V gene. CDR3 in DNA: TGCGCCAGCAGTCCTGGCGGCGATCAGCCCCAGCATTTT. It encodes CASSPGGDQPQHF.

The chain couples TRBV2 to TRBJ1-2; D unresolved. V was shortened by 7 bases and J by 0 bases, with 12 bases between the two germline ends. Germline V gene lookup returns CDR1 SNHLY and CDR2 FYNNEI. CDR3 length: 14 amino acids. The CDR3 loop reads CASMRILANYGYTF. CDR3 sequence (DNA): TGTGCCAGCATGCGGATTTTAGCTAACTATGGCTACACCTTC.